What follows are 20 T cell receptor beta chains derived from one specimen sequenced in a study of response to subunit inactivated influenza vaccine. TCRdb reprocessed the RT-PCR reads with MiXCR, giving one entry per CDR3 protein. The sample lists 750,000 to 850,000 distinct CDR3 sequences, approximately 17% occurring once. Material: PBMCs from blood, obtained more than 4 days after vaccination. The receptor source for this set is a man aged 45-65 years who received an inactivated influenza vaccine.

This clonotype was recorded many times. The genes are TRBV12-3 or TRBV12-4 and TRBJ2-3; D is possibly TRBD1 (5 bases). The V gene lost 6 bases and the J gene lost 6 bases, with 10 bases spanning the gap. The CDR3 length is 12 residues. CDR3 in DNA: TGTGCCAGCAGCCTTAACAGGGATACGCAGTATTTT. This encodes CASSLNRDTQYF.

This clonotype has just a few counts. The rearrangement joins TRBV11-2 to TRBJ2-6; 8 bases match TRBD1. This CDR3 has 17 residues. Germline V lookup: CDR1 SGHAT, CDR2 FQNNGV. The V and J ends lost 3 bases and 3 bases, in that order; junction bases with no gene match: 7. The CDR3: CASSFRTGSNGANVLTF. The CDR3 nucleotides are TGTGCCAGCAGCTTTAGGACAGGGAGTAATGGGGCCAACGTCCTGACTTTC.

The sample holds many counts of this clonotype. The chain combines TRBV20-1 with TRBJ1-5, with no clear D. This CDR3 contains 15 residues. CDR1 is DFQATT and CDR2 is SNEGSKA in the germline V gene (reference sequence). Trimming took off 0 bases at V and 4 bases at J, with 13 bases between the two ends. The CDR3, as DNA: TGCAGTGCTAGAGATCCCCGGGAAGTGAATCAGCCCCAGCATTTT. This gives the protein CSARDPREVNQPQHF.

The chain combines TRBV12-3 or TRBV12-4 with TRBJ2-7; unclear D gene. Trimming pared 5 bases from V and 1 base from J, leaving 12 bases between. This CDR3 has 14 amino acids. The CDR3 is CASSHSRRSYEQYF. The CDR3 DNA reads TGTGCCAGCAGTCACTCTCGCCGGTCCTACGAGCAGTACTTC.

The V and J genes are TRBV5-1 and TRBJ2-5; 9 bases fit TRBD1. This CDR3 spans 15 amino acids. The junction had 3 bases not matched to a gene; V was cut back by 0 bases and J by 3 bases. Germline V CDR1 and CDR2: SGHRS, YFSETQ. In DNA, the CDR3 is TGCGCCAGCAGCTTGGGGACAGGGGTGGAAGAGACCCAGTACTTC. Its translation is CASSLGTGVEETQYF.

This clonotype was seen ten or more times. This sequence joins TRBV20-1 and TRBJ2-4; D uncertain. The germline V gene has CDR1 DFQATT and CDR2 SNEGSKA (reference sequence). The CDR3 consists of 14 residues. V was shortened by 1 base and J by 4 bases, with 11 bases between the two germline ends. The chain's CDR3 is CSARGSESKNIQYF. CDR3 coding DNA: TGCAGTGCTAGAGGGTCGGAGAGTAAAAACATTCAGTACTTC.

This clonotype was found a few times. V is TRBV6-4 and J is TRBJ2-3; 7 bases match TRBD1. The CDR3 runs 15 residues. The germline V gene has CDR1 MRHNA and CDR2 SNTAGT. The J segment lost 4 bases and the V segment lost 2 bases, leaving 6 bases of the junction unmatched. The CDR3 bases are TGTGCCAGCAGTGACCAGACAGGGTTCCCAGATACGCAGTATTTT. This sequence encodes CASSDQTGFPDTQYF.

The DNA of the CDR3 is TGTGCCAGCAGCTCGGACAGGTTAAACTCTGGAAACACCATATATTTT. Amino acid sequence: CASSSDRLNSGNTIYF. The V gene is TRBV7-2, the J gene TRBJ1-3; 7 bases are a match to TRBD1. V shed 4 bases and J 0 bases; nucleotides not matched to a gene: 6. The CDR3 runs to 16 residues. CDR1 and CDR2 (germline): SGHTA, FQGNSA.

The CDR3 spells CAISQTALGANVLTF. The CDR3 DNA sequence: TGTGCCATCAGTCAGACGGCTCTGGGGGCCAACGTCCTGACTTTC. The genes are TRBV10-3 and TRBJ2-6; D gene unclear. The CDR3 loop spans 15 amino acids. Germline V CDR1 and CDR2: ENHRY, SYGVKD. Deletions cut 5 bases from V and 4 bases from J, with 12 bases between.

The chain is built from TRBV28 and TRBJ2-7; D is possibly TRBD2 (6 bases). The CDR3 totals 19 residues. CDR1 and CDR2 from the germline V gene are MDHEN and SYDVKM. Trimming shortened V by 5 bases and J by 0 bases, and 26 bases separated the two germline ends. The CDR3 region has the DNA TGTGCCAGCAGTGTTCTAGGGGCGGGATACATTAATCCCTCCTACGAGCAGTACTTC. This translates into CASSVLGAGYINPSYEQYF. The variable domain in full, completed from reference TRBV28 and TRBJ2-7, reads DVKVTQSSRYLVKRTGEKVFLECVQDMDHENMFWYRQDPGLGLRLIYFSYDVKMKEKGDIPEGYSVSREKKERFSLILESASTNQTSMYLCASSVLGAGYINPSYEQYFGPGTRLTVT.

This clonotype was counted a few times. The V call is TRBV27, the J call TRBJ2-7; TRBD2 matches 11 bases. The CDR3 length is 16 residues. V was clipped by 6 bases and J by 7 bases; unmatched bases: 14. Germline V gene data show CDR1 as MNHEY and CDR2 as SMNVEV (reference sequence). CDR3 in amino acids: CASSQLGTSGAGEQYF. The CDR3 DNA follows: TGTGCCAGCAGCCAACTCGGGACTAGCGGTGCGGGGGAGCAGTACTTC.

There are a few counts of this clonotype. DNA for the CDR3: TGTGCCAGCAGTTACTCGATCCCTGGTGGAGGGGGCAATCAGCCCCAGCATTTT. Translated: CASSYSIPGGGGNQPQHF. V and J are TRBV6-5 and TRBJ1-5; possibly TRBD1 for D (5 bases). CDR1 and CDR2 (germline): MNHEY, SVGAGI. This CDR3 comprises 18 residues. Deletions cut 0 bases from V and 2 bases from J, with 17 bases between.

The CDR3 region is CASSAKAGAHEQYF. The CDR3 coding sequence is TGTGCCAGCAGCGCAAAAGCGGGAGCCCACGAGCAGTACTTC. The chain uses TRBV9 and TRBJ2-7; 8 bases are shared with TRBD2. The V gene's germline CDR1 is SGDLS and CDR2 YYNGEE. The CDR3 extends over 14 amino acids. With V trimmed by 3 bases and J by 5 bases, 7 bases remained unmatched.

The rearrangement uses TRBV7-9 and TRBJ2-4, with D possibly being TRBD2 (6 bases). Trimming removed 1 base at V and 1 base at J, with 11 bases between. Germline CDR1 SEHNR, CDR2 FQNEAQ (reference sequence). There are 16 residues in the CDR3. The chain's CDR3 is CASSLGGGGAKNIQYF. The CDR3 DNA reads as TGTGCCAGCAGCTTAGGAGGTGGAGGGGCCAAAAACATTCAGTACTTC.

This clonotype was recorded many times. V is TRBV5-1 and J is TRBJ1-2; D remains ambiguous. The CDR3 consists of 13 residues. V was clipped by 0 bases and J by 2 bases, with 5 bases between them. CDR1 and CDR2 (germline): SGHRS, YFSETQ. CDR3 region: CASSLGHNYGYTF. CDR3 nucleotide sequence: TGCGCCAGCAGCTTGGGCCACAACTATGGCTACACCTTC.

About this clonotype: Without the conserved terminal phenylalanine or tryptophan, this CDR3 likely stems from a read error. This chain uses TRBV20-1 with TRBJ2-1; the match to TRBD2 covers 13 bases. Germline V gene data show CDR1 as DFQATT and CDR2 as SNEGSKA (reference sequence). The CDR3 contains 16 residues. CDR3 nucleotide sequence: TGCATCGGTAGGGGCCGGACTAGCGGGAGCTACAATGAGCAGTTCTTA. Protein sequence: CIGRGRTSGSYNEQFL.

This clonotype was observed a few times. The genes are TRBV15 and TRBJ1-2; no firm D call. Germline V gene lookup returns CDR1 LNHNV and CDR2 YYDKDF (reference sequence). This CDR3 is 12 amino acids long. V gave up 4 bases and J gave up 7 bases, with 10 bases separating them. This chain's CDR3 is CATSNALGGYTF. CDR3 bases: TGTGCCACCAGCAACGCCCTAGGTGGCTACACCTTC.

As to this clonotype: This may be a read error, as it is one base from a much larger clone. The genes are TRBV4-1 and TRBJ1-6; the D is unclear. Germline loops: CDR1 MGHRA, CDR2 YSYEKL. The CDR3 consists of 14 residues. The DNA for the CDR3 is TGCGCCAGCAGCCCAGTAGGGCCTAATCCACCCCTCCACTTT. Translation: CASSPVGPNPPLHF.

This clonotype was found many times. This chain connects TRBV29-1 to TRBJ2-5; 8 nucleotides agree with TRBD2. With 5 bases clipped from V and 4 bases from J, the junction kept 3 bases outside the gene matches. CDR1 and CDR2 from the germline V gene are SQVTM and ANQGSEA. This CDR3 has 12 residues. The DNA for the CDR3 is TGCAGCGTTCGCCGGGGGGGAGAGACCCAGTACTTC. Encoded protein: CSVRRGGETQYF.

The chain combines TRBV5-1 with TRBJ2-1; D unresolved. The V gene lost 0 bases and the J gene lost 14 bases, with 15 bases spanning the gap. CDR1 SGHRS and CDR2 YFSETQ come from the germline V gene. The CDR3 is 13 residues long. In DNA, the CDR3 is TGCGCCAGCAGCTTGGAACCGGCACACCCGGAGTTCTTC. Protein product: CASSLEPAHPEFF.